The clone carrying this T cell receptor beta chain is medium-sized. The antigen remains undetermined. TRB rearrangements were amplified by multiplex PCR with BIOMED2 TRB-A/B primers. TCRdb reprocessed the multiplex PCR reads with MiXCR, giving one entry per CDR3 protein. The data hold around 5,000 distinct CDR3 sequences, with roughly a quarter observed a single time. These data come from a study of T and B cells in COVID-19 patients. Regarding the study as a whole: Few blood samples existed from mildly ill patients during symptoms or early in severe cases.

V dropped 7 bases and J dropped 3; count of bases not matched to a gene: 5. Germline V gene lookup returns CDR1 SQVTM and CDR2 ANQGSEA. This CDR3 contains 13 residues. Each TRB amplification used roughly 220-550 ng of genomic DNA from blood. The sequenced material came from blood. The V and J genes are TRBV29-1 and TRBJ1-5, with 8 bases aligning to TRBD1. This receptor was obtained from a human donor with active COVID-19. The CDR3 here is CSASTGDNQPQHF. The CDR3 nucleotides are TGCAGCGCTTCGACAGGGGACAATCAGCCCCAGCATTTT.